The 3 T cell receptor beta chains given below trace back to one sample, sequenced in a study of blood T cell repertoires in COVID-19. Repertoires were generated with immunoSEQ multiplex PCR, while TCRdb's copy carries only in-frame clones and drops some. The sample consists of some 200,000 clones, 65% to 85% of them appearing once. The sequenced material came from peripheral blood. The receptors shown here come from a woman older than 75 with acute or convalescent COVID-19.

The V call is TRBV28, the J call TRBJ1-4; 7 bases map to TRBD1. CDR3 length: 13 amino acids. CDR1 and CDR2 from the germline V gene are MDHEN and SYDVKM. Trimming cost V 11 bases and J 5 bases; bases outside gene matches: 8. CDR3 coding DNA: TGTGCCGGCCGGGACAGACAAAATGAAAAACTGTTTTTT. It yields the protein CAGRDRQNEKLFF.

V usage is TRBV6-6 and J usage is TRBJ1-1; a weak D match, TRBD1 (5 bases). Germline CDR1 reads MNHNY; CDR2 reads SVGAGI (reference sequence). V was clipped by 5 bases and J by 0 bases, with 22 bases between them. This CDR3 spans 18 amino acids. The CDR3 protein is CASSPTFDRSHMNTEAFF. The CDR3 DNA is TGTGCCAGCAGTCCCACTTTCGACAGATCCCACATGAACACTGAAGCTTTCTTT.

The chain recombines TRBV11-2 with TRBJ2-5; D is possibly TRBD2 (6 bases). Germline assignment: CDR1 SGHAT and CDR2 FQNNGV. V lost 6 bases to trimming and J lost 13 bases, with 18 bases between them. The CDR3 is 12 residues long. CDR3: CASRSTGGDLYF. The CDR3 region has the DNA TGTGCCAGCAGGTCAACGGGCGGGGATCTGTACTTC.